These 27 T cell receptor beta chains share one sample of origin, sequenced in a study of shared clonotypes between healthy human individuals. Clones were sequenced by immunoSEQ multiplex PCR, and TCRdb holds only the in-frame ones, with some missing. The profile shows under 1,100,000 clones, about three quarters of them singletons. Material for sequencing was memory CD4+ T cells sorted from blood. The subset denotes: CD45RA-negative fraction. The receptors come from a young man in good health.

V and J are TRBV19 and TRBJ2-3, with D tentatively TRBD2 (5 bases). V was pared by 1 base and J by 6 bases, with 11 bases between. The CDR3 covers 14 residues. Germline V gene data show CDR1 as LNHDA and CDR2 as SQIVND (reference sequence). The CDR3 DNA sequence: TGTGCCAGTAGTATAGGAGGGCCACTGGATACGCAGTATTTT. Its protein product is CASSIGGPLDTQYF. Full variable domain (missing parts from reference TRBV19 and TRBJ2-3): DGGITQSPKYLFRKEGQNVTLSCEQNLNHDAMYWYRQDPGQGLRLIYYSQIVNDFQKGDIAEGYSVSREKKESFPLTVTSAQKNPTAFYLCASSIGGPLDTQYFGPGTRLTVL.

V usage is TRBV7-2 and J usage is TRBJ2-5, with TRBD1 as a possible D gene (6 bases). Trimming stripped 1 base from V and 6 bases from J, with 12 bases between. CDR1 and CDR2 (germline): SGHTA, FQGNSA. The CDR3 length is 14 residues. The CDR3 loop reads CASSLDVGAKTQYF. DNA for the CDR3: TGTGCCAGCAGCTTAGACGTGGGGGCGAAGACCCAGTACTTC.

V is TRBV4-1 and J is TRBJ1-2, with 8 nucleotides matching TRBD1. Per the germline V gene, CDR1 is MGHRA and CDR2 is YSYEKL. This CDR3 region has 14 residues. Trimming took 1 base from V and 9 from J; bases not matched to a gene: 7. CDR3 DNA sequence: TGCGCCAGCAGCCAAGGGGGACAGGTTTCTAGCTACACCTTC. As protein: CASSQGGQVSSYTF.

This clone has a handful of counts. CDR3 DNA: TGTGCCAGCTCAGCTCAATCTAACTATGGCTACACCTTC. It is translated as CASSAQSNYGYTF. The rearrangement uses TRBV18 and TRBJ1-2; D unresolved. Looked up from germline, CDR1 is KGHSH and CDR2 is LQKENI. V gave up 5 bases and J gave up 0 bases, with 7 bases separating them. The CDR3 length is 13 residues.

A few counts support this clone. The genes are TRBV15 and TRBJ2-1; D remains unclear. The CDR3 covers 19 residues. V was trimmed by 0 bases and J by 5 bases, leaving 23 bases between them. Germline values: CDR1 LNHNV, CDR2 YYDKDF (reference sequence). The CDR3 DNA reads TGTGCCACCAGCAGAGAAGCCACGAACTCCCGAAAATCAAACAATGAGCAGTTCTTC. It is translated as CATSREATNSRKSNNEQFF.

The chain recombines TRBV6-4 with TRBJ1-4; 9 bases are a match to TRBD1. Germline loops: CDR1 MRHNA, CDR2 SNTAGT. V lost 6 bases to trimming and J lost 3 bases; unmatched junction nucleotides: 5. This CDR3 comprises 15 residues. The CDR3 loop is CASSHTGGSNEKLFF. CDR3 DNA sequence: TGTGCCAGCAGCCATACAGGGGGCTCTAATGAAAAACTGTTTTTT.

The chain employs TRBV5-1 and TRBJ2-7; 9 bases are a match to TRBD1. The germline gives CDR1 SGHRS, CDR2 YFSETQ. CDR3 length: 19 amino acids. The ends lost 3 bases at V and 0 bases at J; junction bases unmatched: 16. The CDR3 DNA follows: TGCGCCAGCAGCTCCCCCGAAGGACAGGGGACGATTGGCTCCTACGAGCAGTACTTC. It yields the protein CASSSPEGQGTIGSYEQYF.

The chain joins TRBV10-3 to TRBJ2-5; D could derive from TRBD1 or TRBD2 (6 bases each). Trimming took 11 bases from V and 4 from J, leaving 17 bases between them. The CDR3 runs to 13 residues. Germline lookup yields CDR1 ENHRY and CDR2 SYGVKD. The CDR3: CASGGGPGETQYF. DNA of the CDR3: TGTGCCTCCGGAGGGGGGCCTGGAGAGACCCAGTACTTC.

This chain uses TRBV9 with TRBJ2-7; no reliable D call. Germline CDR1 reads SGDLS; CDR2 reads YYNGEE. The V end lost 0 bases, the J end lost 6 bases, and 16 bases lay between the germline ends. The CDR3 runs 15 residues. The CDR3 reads CASSVDSGNLFEQYF. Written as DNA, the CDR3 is TGTGCCAGCAGCGTAGACTCTGGGAACTTATTCGAGCAGTACTTC.

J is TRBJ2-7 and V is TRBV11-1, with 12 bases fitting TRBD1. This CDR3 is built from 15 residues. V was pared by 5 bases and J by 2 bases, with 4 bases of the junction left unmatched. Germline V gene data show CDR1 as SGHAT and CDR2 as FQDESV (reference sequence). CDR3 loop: CASSPGTGGPYEQYF. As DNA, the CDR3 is TGTGCCAGCAGCCCGGGGACAGGGGGCCCCTACGAGCAGTACTTC.

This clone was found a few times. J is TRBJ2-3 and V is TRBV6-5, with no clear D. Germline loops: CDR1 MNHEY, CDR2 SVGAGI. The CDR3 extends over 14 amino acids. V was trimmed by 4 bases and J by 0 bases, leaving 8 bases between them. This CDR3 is CASSSRSSTDTQYF. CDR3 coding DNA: TGTGCCAGCAGTTCCCGCTCCAGCACAGATACGCAGTATTTT.

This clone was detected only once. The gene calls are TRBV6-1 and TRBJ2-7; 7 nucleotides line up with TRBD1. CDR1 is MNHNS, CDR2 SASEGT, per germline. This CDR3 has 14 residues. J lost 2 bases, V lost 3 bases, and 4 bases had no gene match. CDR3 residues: CASSDRTGTYEQYF. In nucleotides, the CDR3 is TGTGCCAGCAGTGATCGGACAGGAACCTACGAGCAGTACTTC.

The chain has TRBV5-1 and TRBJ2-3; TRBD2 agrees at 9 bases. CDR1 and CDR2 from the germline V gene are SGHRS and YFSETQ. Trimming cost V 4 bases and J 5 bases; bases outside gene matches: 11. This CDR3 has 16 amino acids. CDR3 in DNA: TGCGCCAGCAGCCTCAACCTAGCGGGAACGGGAGATACGCAGTATTTT. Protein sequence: CASSLNLAGTGDTQYF.

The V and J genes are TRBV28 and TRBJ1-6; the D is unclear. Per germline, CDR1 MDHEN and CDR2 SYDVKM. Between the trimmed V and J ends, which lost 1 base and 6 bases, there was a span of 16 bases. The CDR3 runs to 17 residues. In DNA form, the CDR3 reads TGTGCCAGCAGTTTATCACCCCTACGCCGCCTTAATTCACCCCTCCACTTT. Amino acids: CASSLSPLRRLNSPLHF.

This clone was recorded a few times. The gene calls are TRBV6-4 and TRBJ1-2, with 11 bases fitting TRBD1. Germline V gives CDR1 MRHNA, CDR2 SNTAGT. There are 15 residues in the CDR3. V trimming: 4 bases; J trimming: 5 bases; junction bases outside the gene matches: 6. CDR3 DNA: TGTGCCAGCAGTGCGTCCGGGACAGGGGGTTATGGCTACACCTTC. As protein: CASSASGTGGYGYTF.

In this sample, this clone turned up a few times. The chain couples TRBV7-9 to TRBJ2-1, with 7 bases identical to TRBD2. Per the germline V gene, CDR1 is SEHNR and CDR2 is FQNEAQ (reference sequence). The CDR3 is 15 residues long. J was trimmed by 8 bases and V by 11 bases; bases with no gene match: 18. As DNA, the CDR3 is TGTGCCCAGCACGTGGGGCTAGCGGAGAGCGATGAGCAGTTCTTC. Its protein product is CAQHVGLAESDEQFF.

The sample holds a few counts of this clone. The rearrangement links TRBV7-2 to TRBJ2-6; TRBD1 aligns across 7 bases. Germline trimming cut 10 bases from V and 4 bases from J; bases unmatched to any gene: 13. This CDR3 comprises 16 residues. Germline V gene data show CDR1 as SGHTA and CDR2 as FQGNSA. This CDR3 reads CATQGVRGRGANVLTF. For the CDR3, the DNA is TGTGCCACCCAGGGGGTGAGGGGACGAGGGGCCAACGTCCTGACTTTC.

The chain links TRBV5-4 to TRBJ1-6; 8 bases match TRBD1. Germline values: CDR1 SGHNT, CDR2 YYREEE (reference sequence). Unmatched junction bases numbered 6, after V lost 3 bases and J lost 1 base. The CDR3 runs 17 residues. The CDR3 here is CASSSGQARSYNSPLHF. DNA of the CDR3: TGTGCCAGCAGCTCGGGACAGGCACGATCCTATAATTCACCCCTCCACTTT.

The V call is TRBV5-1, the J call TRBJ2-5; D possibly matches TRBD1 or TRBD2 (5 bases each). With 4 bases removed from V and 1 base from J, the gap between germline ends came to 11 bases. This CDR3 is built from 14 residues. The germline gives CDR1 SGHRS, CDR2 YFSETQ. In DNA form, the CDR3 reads TGCGCCAGCAGCCCGGGACCTGGCCAAGAGACCCAGTACTTC. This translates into CASSPGPGQETQYF.

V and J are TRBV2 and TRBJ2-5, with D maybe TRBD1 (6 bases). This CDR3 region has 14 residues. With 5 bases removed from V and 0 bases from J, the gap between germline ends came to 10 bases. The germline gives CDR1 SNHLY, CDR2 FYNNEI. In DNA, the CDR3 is TGTGCCAGCAGTTCAAGACAGGACCAAGAGACCCAGTACTTC. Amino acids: CASSSRQDQETQYF.

The CDR3 DNA reads as TGTGCCAGCTCACCACCGAGCGGGGGGCCACACTCCTACGAGCAGTACTTC. Translation: CASSPPSGGPHSYEQYF. J is TRBJ2-7 and V is TRBV18; 9 nucleotides align to TRBD2. J lost 0 bases, V lost 0 bases, and 6 bases had no gene match. The CDR3 contains 17 residues. Germline V gene sequence: CDR1 KGHSH, CDR2 LQKENI.

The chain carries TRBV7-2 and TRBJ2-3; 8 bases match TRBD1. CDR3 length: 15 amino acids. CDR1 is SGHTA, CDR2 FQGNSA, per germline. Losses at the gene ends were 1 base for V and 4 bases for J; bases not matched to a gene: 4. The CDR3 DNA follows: TGTGCCAGCAGCTTAGTAGGACAGGGTGCAGATACGCAGTATTTT. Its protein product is CASSLVGQGADTQYF.

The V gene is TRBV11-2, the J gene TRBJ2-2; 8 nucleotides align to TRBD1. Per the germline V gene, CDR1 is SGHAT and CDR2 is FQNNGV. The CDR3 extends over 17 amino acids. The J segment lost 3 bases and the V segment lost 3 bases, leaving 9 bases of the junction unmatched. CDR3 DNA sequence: TGTGCCAGCAGCTTCTCTCAGGACAGGGCTTACACCGGGGAGCTGTTTTTT. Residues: CASSFSQDRAYTGELFF. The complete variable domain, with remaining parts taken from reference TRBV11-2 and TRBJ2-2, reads EAGVAQSPRYKIIEKRQSVAFWCNPISGHATLYWYQQILGQGPKLLIQFQNNGVVDDSQLPKDRFSAERLKGVDSTLKIQPAKLEDSAVYLCASSFSQDRAYTGELFFGEGSRLTVL.

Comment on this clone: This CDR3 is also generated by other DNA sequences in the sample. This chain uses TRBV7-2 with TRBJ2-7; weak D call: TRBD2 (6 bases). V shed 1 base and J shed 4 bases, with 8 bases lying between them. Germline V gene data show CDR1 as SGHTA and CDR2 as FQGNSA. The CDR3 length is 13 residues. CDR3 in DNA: TGTGCCAGCAGCTTAGTTGCGGGGTACGAGCAGTACTTC. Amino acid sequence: CASSLVAGYEQYF.

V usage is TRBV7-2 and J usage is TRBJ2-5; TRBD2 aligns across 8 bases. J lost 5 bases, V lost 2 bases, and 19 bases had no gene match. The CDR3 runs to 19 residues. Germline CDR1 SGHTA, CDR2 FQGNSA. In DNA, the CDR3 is TGTGCCAGCAGCTTATTCAGCGGGAGTTCCGACAGGTCGAGGGAGACCCAGTACTTC. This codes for CASSLFSGSSDRSRETQYF.

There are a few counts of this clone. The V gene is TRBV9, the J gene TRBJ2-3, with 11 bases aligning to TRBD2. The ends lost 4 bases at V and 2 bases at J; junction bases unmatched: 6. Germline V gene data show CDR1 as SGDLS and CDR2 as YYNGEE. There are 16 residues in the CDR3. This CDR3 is CASSKGLAEFTDTQYF. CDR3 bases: TGTGCCAGCAGCAAGGGACTAGCGGAATTCACAGATACGCAGTATTTT.

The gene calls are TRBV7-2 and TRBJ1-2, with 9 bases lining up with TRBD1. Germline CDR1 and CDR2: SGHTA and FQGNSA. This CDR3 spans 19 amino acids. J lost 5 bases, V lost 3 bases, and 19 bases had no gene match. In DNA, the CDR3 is TGTGCCAGCAGCTTTTCTCATTCATCCGGGACAGGGATAATGTATGGCTACACCTTC. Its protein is CASSFSHSSGTGIMYGYTF.